This T cell receptor (beta chain) was obtained from a study of blood T cell repertoires in COVID-19. Background on the study: Samples taken during acute and convalescent COVID-19 were collected in the United States, Italy and Spain. PBMCs, B-cell-depleted T cells, or T cells were the source of the cDNA or gDNA that made up the material.

Trimming cost V 5 bases and J 8 bases; bases outside gene matches: 5. Looked up from germline, CDR1 is LNHDA and CDR2 is SQIVND (reference sequence). The CDR3 has 13 residues. Source study methods: Reference gene primer amplification yielded estimated nucleated cell counts. Method: immunoSEQ multiplex PCR; TCRdb's copy keeps in-frame clones and lacks some. Clone size and V and J calls were adopted from that table, with D and trimming inferred from the DNA. There are about 80,000 clones in the sample; 78% occur only once, and approximately 16% lies in the top ten. The material sequenced was peripheral blood. This clonotype was obtained from a human donor in a cohort sampled during active COVID-19. The V call is TRBV19, the J call TRBJ2-1, with 8 bases aligning to TRBD1. Here the CDR3 DNA reads TGTGCCAGTAGTCAACAGGGGGTCCATGAGCAGTTCTTC. Translating it yields CASSQQGVHEQFF.